The rows below give T cell receptor beta chains drawn from one sample of a study of a mutant IDH1 vaccine in newly diagnosed glioma. Data came from immunoSEQ multiplex PCR; TCRdb stores just in-frame clones and leaves some out. The repertoire consists of tens of thousands of clones, with 83% occurring once and the leading ten covering 3.8%. These receptors lack a known antigen. This material consisted of PBMCs, taken from a glioma patient whose treatment included an IDH1 peptide vaccine. Receptor source: a man aged 25 to 40 with glioma. Both conserved end residues are part of each CDR3. D genes are given only for firm matches.

D gene,J gene,V gene,CDR3 length,CDR3 protein
.,TRBJ2-4,TRBV30,12,CAWSQQGNIQYF
.,TRBJ2-7,TRBV11-3,15,CASSLDFGDSYEQYF
.,TRBJ2-5,TRBV10-1,13,CASSSGVQGTQYF
.,TRBJ1-6,TRBV2,14,CASSLTEYNSPPHF
TRBD2,TRBJ2-3,TRBV5-4,14,CASSLKRGVDTQYF
.,TRBJ1-1,TRBV13,13,CASSLQSNTEAFF
.,TRBJ2-7,TRBV30,15,CAWVNRFSVAYEQYF
.,TRBJ2-7,TRBV6-1,16,CASSEEGYQQTYEQYF
TRBD2,TRBJ2-2,TRBV6-4,14,CASSDSGGAGELFF
TRBD1,TRBJ1-2,TRBV10-3,14,CAISGTGPNYGYTF
.,TRBJ2-7,TRBV5-8,17,CASSLAPGALPPYEQYF
TRBD1,TRBJ1-1,TRBV6-5,12,CASQGVNTEAFF
TRBD1,TRBJ2-3,TRBV6-5,15,CASSYLGQPTDTQYF
TRBD1,TRBJ1-2,TRBV9,15,CASSPTGGKGYGYTF
.,TRBJ1-5,TRBV2,15,CASSEGFVSNQPQHF
.,TRBJ2-1,TRBV9,16,CASSVASDSSYNEQFF
TRBD1,TRBJ1-1,TRBV5-1,19,CASSSRDSGTAVGNTEAFF
TRBD2,TRBJ2-2,TRBV9,16,CASSARTSGNTGELFF
.,TRBJ1-5,TRBV19,16,CASSMGGQGSNQPQHF
TRBD1,TRBJ2-3,TRBV28,16,CASPAPDRGPVDTQYF
.,TRBJ1-3,TRBV1,19,CTSSPTRGGQGRSGNTIYF
TRBD1,TRBJ1-2,TRBV5-1,14,CASSLGRGVYGYTF